A selection of T cell receptor beta chains follows, all from one sample in a study of T cell responses to AZD1222 COVID-19 vaccine. Only in-frame clones appear in the TCRdb table, and some are missing; sequencing was by immunoSEQ multiplex PCR. The sample holds approximately 92,000 clones; approximately 90% are singletons and the top ten take around 3.1%. The input for sequencing was peripheral blood, taken on day 0 of AZD1222 vaccination. The source is an adult in good health. CDR3s leave out the opening cysteine and the closing phenylalanine or tryptophan. Each record gives: V gene, clone size, CDR3 protein. Size is stated for part of the rows, as once, few or many counts, or as a class when the clone is expanded.

V gene: TRBV2
clone size: NA
CDR3 protein: ASGRGWAQY

V gene: TRBV11-1
clone size: NA
CDR3 protein: ASSPRTASYEQY

V gene: TRBV7-2
clone size: NA
CDR3 protein: ASRYRHEEKLF

V gene: TRBV2
clone size: NA
CDR3 protein: ASSVETHSPLH

V gene: TRBV7-2
clone size: NA
CDR3 protein: ASSLGWQNEAF

V gene: TRBV13
clone size: NA
CDR3 protein: ASSPPDRGSGAF

V gene: TRBV11-3
clone size: once
CDR3 protein: ASSWNRATEAF

V gene: TRBV3-1/TRBV3-2
clone size: NA
CDR3 protein: ASSQGNEQF

V gene: TRBV13
clone size: NA
CDR3 protein: ASSGDRGQGYT

V gene: TRBV11-1
clone size: once
CDR3 protein: ASSSGQGQETQY

V gene: TRBV27
clone size: NA
CDR3 protein: ASSWGHTSTYEQY

V gene: TRBV6-2/TRBV6-3
clone size: NA
CDR3 protein: ASSDWGASTEAF

V gene: TRBV7-6
clone size: NA
CDR3 protein: ASSLGTGGEAF

V gene: TRBV5-1
clone size: once
CDR3 protein: ASSLRAANTGELF

V gene: TRBV6-4
clone size: NA
CDR3 protein: ASSDSSGSLDTQY

V gene: TRBV4-3
clone size: NA
CDR3 protein: ASSQDFNRYEQY